The clone carrying this T cell receptor (beta chain) was detected a few times. Its specificity is not known. CDR3 length equals 13 residues. V lost 2 bases to trimming and J lost 3 bases, with 8 bases between them. Via MiXCR, TCRdb re-called the RT-PCR reads, giving one row per CDR3 protein. This table holds hundreds of thousands of distinct CDR3 sequences, about 20% found once. The data derive from a study of response to subunit inactivated influenza vaccine. General study findings and limits: After each seasonal influenza vaccination, few new T cells are recruited, the authors suggested.

Sequencing was performed on PBMCs from blood, taken less than 22 months after vaccination. The V gene is TRBV12-3 or TRBV12-4, the J gene TRBJ2-7; D not resolved. This receptor was obtained from a man aged 50-75 years who received an inactivated influenza vaccine. CDR3 coding DNA: TGTGCCAGCAGTTTAACCACAAACTACGAGCAGTACTTC. Protein sequence: CASSLTTNYEQYF.